The 32 T cell receptor beta chains in this list originate from one sample, sequenced in a study of CXCR3-negative and CXCR3-positive naive CD8 T cells. Each TRB cDNA library was prepared by 5' RACE (with UMI labels). No DNA is given; TCRdb re-called the 5' RACE reads and lists each CDR3 protein once. This table lists approximately 56,000 distinct CDR3 sequences. The sequenced material came from memory CD8+ T cells from blood. Receptors were obtained from a human donor in good health. Some clones in this sample may be carry-over from other donors' samples.

The J gene is TRBJ2-1, the V gene TRBV7-2; there is no DNA to check the TCRdb D call of TRBD2. The CDR3 is 16 residues long. Germline V gives CDR1 SGHTA, CDR2 FQGNSA. CDR3: CASSSPTSGGDNEQFF.

The J gene is TRBJ1-6, the V gene TRBV7-9. This CDR3 spans 11 amino acids. In germline, CDR1 is SEHNR, CDR2 FQNEAQ (reference sequence). CDR3 sequence: CASSLGSPLHF. The complete variable domain, with remaining parts taken from reference TRBV7-9 and TRBJ1-6, reads DTGVSQNPRHKITKRGQNVTFRCDPISEHNRLYWYRQTLGQGPEFLTYFQNEAQLEKSRLLSDRFSAERPKGSFSTLEIQRTEQGDSAMYLCASSLGSPLHFGNGTRLTVT.

CDR3 in amino acids: CSVTAPLTVTYMGDEQYF. This sequence joins TRBV29-1 and TRBJ2-7; checking the TCRdb D call of TRBD1 is not possible without DNA. The CDR3 runs 18 residues. CDR1 is SQVTM and CDR2 is ANQGSEA in the germline V gene.

The J gene is TRBJ2-2, the V gene TRBV7-6; TCRdb indicates TRBD1, and absent DNA this call remains unverified. The length of the CDR3 is 15 residues. Germline assignment: CDR1 SGHVS and CDR2 FNYEAQ. This chain's CDR3 is CASSGGTVNTGELFF.

This chain connects TRBV29-1 to TRBJ2-7. Germline assignment: CDR1 SQVTM and CDR2 ANQGSEA. The CDR3 runs to 13 residues. CDR3 residues: CSAWDGRPYEQYF.

The chain links TRBV28 to TRBJ2-1; the TCRdb call, TRBD2, lacks DNA for checking. CDR3 length equals 14 residues. Germline values: CDR1 MDHEN, CDR2 SYDVKM. The CDR3 sequence: CASTAGGSYNEQFF.

The CDR3: CASSLLGNQPQHF. The chain recombines TRBV5-6 with TRBJ1-5. CDR1 and CDR2 (germline): SGHDT, YYEEEE. This CDR3 region has 13 residues.

CDR3 region: CASSYGLAGGPYTGELFF. The gene calls are TRBV6-5 and TRBJ2-2; lacking DNA, the TRBD2 call made by TCRdb goes unchecked. The CDR3 runs to 18 residues. The germline CDR1 and CDR2 sequences are MNHEY and SVGAGI.

The J gene is TRBJ2-7, the V gene TRBV9; TCRdb's assignment of TRBD1 cannot be checked, as there is no DNA. Germline V gives CDR1 SGDLS, CDR2 YYNGEE. The CDR3 extends over 16 amino acids. The CDR3 sequence: CASSPHSGQGTYEQYF.

J is TRBJ2-7 and V is TRBV12-3 or TRBV12-4. CDR3 length equals 12 residues. The CDR3 region is CASSAFPHEQYF.

This chain connects TRBV12-3 or TRBV12-4 to TRBJ2-1; absent DNA, TCRdb's TRBD1 call cannot be checked. The CDR3 totals 13 residues. The CDR3 spells CASRGASYNEQFF.

This rearrangement joins TRBV27 to TRBJ2-3; the D call from TCRdb, TRBD2, cannot be confirmed without DNA. Germline values: CDR1 MNHEY, CDR2 SMNVEV (reference sequence). The CDR3 extends over 16 amino acids. CDR3: CASSTTSGGYTDTQYF.

The V gene is TRBV29-1, the J gene TRBJ2-3; there is no DNA to check the TCRdb D call of TRBD2. CDR1 and CDR2 from the germline V gene are SQVTM and ANQGSEA. The CDR3 contains 14 residues. This chain's CDR3 is CSETSGRRTDTQYF.

The gene calls are TRBV7-2 and TRBJ2-1; TCRdb returns TRBD2, unconfirmable since there is no DNA. The CDR3 contains 13 residues. Per the germline V gene, CDR1 is SGHTA and CDR2 is FQGNSA. CDR3 amino acids: CASRQDSSDEQFF.

The rearrangement uses TRBV11-1 and TRBJ2-7; TCRdb picks TRBD1, but there is no DNA to check that call. The CDR3 is 15 residues long. Per the germline V gene, CDR1 is SGHAT and CDR2 is FQDESV (reference sequence). The CDR3 here is CASSLDRGPSYEQYF.

V is TRBV28 and J is TRBJ2-7; TCRdb designates TRBD1, a call that cannot be tested without DNA. This CDR3 contains 14 residues. From germline, CDR1 is MDHEN and CDR2 SYDVKM. Here the CDR3 reads CASRSLTGQVEQYF.

V usage is TRBV4-3 and J usage is TRBJ2-1. CDR1 is LGHNA and CDR2 is YSLEER in the germline V gene. The CDR3 contains 14 residues. CDR3 residues: CASSQELGNNEQFF.

The chain joins TRBV29-1 to TRBJ2-2; TCRdb proposes TRBD1, but this gene call is untestable without DNA. The CDR3 has 15 amino acids. Looked up from germline, CDR1 is SQVTM and CDR2 is ANQGSEA. CDR3 sequence: CSVETNGGQTGELFF.

The chain is built from TRBV29-1 and TRBJ2-7; TCRdb's D call, TRBD1, is unchecked because there is no DNA. The CDR3 runs to 14 residues. Germline V gene data show CDR1 as SQVTM and CDR2 as ANQGSEA. The CDR3 sequence is CSVFGQGLSYEQYF.

The V call is TRBV27, the J call TRBJ2-1; TCRdb lists TRBD1, though no DNA is available to test this call. Germline V CDR1 and CDR2: MNHEY, SMNVEV (reference sequence). There are 14 residues in the CDR3. The CDR3 is CASSGGGSYNEQFF.

The chain has TRBV29-1 and TRBJ1-2; TCRdb's D call, TRBD1, is unchecked because there is no DNA. Germline CDR1 SQVTM, CDR2 ANQGSEA. The CDR3 is 13 residues long. CDR3 sequence: CSVDFNRGYGYTF. Variable domain in full (rest from reference TRBV29-1 and TRBJ1-2): SAVISQKPSRDICQRGTSLTIQCQVDSQVTMMFWYRQQPGQSLTLIATANQGSEATYESGFVIDKFPISRPNLTFSTLTVSNMSPEDSSIYLCSVDFNRGYGYTFGSGTRLTVV.

The CDR3 is CSVVPHSSYEQYF. The V call is TRBV29-1, the J call TRBJ2-7. Per the germline V gene, CDR1 is SQVTM and CDR2 is ANQGSEA. This CDR3 comprises 13 residues.

The chain combines TRBV5-1 with TRBJ2-5; the TCRdb call, TRBD1, lacks DNA for checking. CDR1 SGHRS and CDR2 YFSETQ come from the germline V gene. The CDR3 is 15 amino acids. CDR3 sequence reads: CASSEDRGRKETQYF.

The chain's CDR3 is CASSLALAGGTDTQYF. The chain is built from TRBV7-7 and TRBJ2-3. The CDR3 extends over 16 amino acids. CDR1 is SSHAT, CDR2 FNYEAQ, per germline (reference sequence).

The chain has TRBV6-2 or TRBV6-3 and TRBJ2-5; there is no DNA to check the TCRdb D call of TRBD2. Germline CDR1 is MNHEY and CDR2 is SVGEGT. The CDR3 loop spans 17 amino acids. The CDR3 is CASSSLWTSGGPETQYF.

The V call is TRBV29-1, the J call TRBJ2-7; TCRdb's D call of TRBD1 is untestable without DNA. This CDR3 has 14 residues. Germline V lookup: CDR1 SQVTM, CDR2 ANQGSEA. CDR3 protein: CSVEVDSLSYEQYF.

The V and J genes are TRBV4-2 and TRBJ2-1; TCRdb returns TRBD1, unconfirmable since there is no DNA. The CDR3 has 16 residues. The germline gives CDR1 LGHNA, CDR2 YNFKEQ. Here the CDR3 reads CASSQDNQGGPSEQFF.

The chain carries TRBV7-6 and TRBJ2-2. The germline V gene encodes CDR1 SGHVS and CDR2 FNYEAQ. There are 14 residues in the CDR3. CDR3 residues: CASSLASDAGELFF.

The chain has TRBV7-9 and TRBJ2-1. CDR1 SEHNR and CDR2 FQNEAQ come from the germline V gene (reference sequence). The CDR3 contains 13 residues. The CDR3 sequence: CASSLVDDDEQFF.

J is TRBJ2-1 and V is TRBV7-3; checking the TCRdb D call of TRBD2 is not possible without DNA. This CDR3 region has 14 residues. The germline CDR1 and CDR2 sequences are SGHTA and FQGTGA. CDR3 in amino acids: CASSLALADNEQFF.

The chain employs TRBV7-2 and TRBJ2-4; absent DNA, TCRdb's TRBD1 call cannot be checked. CDR1 is SGHTA, CDR2 FQGNSA, per germline. CDR3 length: 18 residues. CDR3 sequence: CASSLFPSGSLAKNIQYF.

V is TRBV29-1 and J is TRBJ2-1; no DNA is available, so the TRBD1 call from TCRdb remains unchecked. CDR1 SQVTM and CDR2 ANQGSEA come from the germline V gene. This CDR3 has 12 residues. CDR3: CSVELGVNEQFF.